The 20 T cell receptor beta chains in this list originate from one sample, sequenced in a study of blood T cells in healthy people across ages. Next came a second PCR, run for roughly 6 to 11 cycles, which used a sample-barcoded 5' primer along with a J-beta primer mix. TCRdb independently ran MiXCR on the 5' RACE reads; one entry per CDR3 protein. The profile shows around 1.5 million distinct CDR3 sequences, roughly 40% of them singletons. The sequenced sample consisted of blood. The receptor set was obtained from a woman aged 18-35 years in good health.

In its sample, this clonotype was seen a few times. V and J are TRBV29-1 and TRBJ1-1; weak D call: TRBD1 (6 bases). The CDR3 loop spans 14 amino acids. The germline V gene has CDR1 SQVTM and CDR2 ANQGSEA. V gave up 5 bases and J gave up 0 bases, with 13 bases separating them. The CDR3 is CSVRGAMMNTEAFF. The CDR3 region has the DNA TGCAGCGTTCGGGGGGCTATGATGAACACTGAAGCTTTCTTT.

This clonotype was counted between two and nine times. This CDR3 reads CASIGQGATDTQYF. The CDR3 region has the DNA TGTGCCAGCATCGGACAGGGGGCCACAGATACGCAGTATTTT. The chain has TRBV5-6 and TRBJ2-3; 11 nucleotides align to TRBD1. CDR3 length: 14 residues. The V gene end was trimmed by 6 bases and the J gene end by 2 bases; junction bases not matched to a gene: 2. The germline V gene has CDR1 SGHDT and CDR2 YYEEEE.

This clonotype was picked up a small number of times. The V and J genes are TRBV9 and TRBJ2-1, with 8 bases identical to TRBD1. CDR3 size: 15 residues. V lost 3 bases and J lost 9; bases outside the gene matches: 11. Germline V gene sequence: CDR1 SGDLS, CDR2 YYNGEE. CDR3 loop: CASSAETGALGEQFF. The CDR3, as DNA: TGTGCCAGCAGCGCCGAGACAGGGGCATTGGGTGAGCAGTTCTTC.

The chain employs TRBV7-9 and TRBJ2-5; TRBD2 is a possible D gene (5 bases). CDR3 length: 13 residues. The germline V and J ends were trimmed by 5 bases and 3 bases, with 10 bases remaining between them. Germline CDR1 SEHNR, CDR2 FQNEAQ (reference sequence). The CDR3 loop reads CASSTTREETQYF. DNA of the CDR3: TGTGCCAGCAGCACCACTAGGGAAGAGACCCAGTACTTC. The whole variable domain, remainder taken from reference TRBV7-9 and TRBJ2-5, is DTGVSQNPRHKITKRGQNVTFRCDPISEHNRLYWYRQTLGQGPEFLTYFQNEAQLEKSRLLSDRFSAERPKGSFSTLEIQRTEQGDSAMYLCASSTTREETQYFGPGTRLLVL.

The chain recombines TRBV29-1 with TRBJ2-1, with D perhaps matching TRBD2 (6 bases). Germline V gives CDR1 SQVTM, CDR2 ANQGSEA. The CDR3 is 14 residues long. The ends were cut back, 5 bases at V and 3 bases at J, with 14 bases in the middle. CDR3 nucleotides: TGCAGCGTTTCAGCGGCGGGGCACTACAATGAGCAGTTCTTC. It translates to CSVSAAGHYNEQFF.

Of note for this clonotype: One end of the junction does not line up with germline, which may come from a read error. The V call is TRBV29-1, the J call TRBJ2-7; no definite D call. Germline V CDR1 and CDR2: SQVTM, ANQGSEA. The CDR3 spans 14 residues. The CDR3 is CSGEGKSLTNEQYF. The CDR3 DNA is TGCAGCGGTGAAGGGAAGTCATTAACCAATGAGCAGTACTTC.

CDR3 coding DNA: TGTGCCAGCAGTGAAACCCCGGACACCCGCACAGATACGCAGTATTTT. Its protein product is CASSETPDTRTDTQYF. The gene calls are TRBV2 and TRBJ2-3, with D perhaps TRBD1 (5 bases). Trimming shortened V by 2 bases and J by 1 base, and 13 bases separated the two germline ends. Germline V CDR1 and CDR2: SNHLY, FYNNEI. This CDR3 comprises 16 residues.

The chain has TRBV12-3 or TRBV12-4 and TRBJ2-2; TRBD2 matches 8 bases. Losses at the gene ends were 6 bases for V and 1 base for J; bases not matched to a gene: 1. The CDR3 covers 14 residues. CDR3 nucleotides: TGTGCCAGCAGAAGCGGGGGGAACACCGGGGAGCTGTTTTTT. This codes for CASRSGGNTGELFF.

The CDR3 sequence: CSARGLLVGHEQYF. The CDR3 nucleotides read TGCAGTGCTAGAGGGCTACTAGTAGGCCACGAGCAGTACTTC. J is TRBJ2-7 and V is TRBV20-1; D is perhaps TRBD2 (5 bases). V was trimmed by 1 base and J by 5 bases, leaving 15 bases between them. Germline CDR1 reads DFQATT; CDR2 reads SNEGSKA (reference sequence). The CDR3 is 14 residues long.

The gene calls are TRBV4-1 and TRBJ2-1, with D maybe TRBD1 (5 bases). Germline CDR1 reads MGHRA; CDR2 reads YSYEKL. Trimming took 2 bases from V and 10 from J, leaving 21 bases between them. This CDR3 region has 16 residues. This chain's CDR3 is CASSQSPGQGVYEQFF. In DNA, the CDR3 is TGCGCCAGCAGCCAATCCCCCGGCCAGGGCGTCTACGAGCAGTTCTTC.

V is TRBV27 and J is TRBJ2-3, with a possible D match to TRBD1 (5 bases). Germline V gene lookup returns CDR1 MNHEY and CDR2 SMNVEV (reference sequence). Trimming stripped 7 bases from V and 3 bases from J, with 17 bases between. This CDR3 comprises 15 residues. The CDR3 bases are TGTGCCAGCACCCTACAGGACCCTCGAACAGATACGCAGTATTTT. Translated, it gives CASTLQDPRTDTQYF.

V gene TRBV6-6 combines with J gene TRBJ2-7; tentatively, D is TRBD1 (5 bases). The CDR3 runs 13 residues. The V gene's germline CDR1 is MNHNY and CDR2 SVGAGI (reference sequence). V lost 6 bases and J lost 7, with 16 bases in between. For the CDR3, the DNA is TGTGCCAGCAGCCCCCCCAGGGTACGGGAGCAGTACTTC. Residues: CASSPPRVREQYF.

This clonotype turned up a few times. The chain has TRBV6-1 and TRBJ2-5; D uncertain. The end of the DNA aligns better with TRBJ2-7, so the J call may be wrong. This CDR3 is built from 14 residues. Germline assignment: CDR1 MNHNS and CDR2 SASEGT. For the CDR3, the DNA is TGTGCCAGCAGTGAAATCAATGGGCCCTACGAGCAGTACTTC. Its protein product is CASSEINGPYEQYF.

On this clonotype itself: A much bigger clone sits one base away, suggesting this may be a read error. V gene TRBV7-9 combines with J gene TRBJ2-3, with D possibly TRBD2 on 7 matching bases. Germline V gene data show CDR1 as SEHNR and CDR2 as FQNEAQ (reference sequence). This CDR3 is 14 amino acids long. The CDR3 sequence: CAGSLTGGPDTQYF. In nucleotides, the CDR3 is TGTGCCGGCAGCTTAACGGGGGGCCCAGATACGCAGTATTTT.

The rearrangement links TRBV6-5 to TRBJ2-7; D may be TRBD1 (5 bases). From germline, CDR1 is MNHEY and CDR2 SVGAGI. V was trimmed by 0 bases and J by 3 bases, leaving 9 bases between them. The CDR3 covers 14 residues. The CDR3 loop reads CASSYSDNRYEQYF. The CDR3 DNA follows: TGTGCCAGCAGTTACTCGGACAACCGCTACGAGCAGTACTTC.

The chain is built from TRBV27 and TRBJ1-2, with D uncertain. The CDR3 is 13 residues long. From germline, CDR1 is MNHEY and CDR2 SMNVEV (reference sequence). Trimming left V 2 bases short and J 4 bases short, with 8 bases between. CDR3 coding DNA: TGTGCCAGCAGTTTAGTTGCCTTCTATGGCTACACCTTC. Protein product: CASSLVAFYGYTF.

The CDR3: CASSTGGSGGYEQYF. In nucleotides, the CDR3 is TGTGCCAGCAGCACAGGGGGCAGCGGAGGTTACGAGCAGTACTTC. V is TRBV6-6 and J is TRBJ2-5; 9 nucleotides align to TRBD1. The assigned J gene may be wrong: the sequence end matches TRBJ2-7 better. CDR1 and CDR2 (germline): MNHNY, SVGAGI (reference sequence). There are 15 residues in the CDR3.

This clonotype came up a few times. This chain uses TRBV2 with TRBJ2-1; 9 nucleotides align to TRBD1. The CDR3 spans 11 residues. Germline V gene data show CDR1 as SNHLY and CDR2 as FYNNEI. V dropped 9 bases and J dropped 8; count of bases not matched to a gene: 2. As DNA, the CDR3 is TGTGCCAGTACAGGGGGCCATGAGCAGTTCTTC. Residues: CASTGGHEQFF.

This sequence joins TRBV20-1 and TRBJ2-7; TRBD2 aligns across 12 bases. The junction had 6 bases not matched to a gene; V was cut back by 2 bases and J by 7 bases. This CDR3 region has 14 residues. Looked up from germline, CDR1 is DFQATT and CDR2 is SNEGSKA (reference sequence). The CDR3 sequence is CSARPSGRDNEQYF. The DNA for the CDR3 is TGCAGTGCTAGACCTAGCGGGAGGGACAATGAGCAGTACTTC.

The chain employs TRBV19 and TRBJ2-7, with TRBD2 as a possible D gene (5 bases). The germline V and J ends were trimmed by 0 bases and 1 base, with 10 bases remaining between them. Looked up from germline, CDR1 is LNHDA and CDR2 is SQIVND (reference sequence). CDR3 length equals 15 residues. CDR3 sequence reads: CASSIDGRDSYEQYF. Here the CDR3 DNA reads TGTGCCAGTAGTATAGATGGACGGGATTCCTACGAGCAGTACTTC.